Reported below is one T cell receptor (beta chain). Its antigen remains unidentified. No qualities accompany the bases; no much larger clone lies one base away. The cysteine opens and the phenylalanine closes a CDR3 of 16 amino acids. Only CDR3 DNA remains: 48 bases, in frame from the first base. Trimming costs V 2 bases and J 3 bases, and their ends lie 16 bases apart. As encoded in the germline V gene, CDR1 is MNHEY while CDR2 is SVGAGI. This entry is derived from a study of tumor and adjacent non-tumor tissue in lung cancer (dated by TCRdb to 2017 to 2018). In terms of the full investigation: Patients with adenocarcinoma (approximately 12), squamous cell carcinoma (2) and small cell lung cancer (1) were included in the cohort. The 15 or so patients were aged roughly 31 to 80 years, included some 10 men and 5 women, and had TNM stage I to III disease. The study compared bulk TCRbeta repertoires between lung tumor tissue and matched distant non-tumor lung tissue from over 13 lung cancer patients. Around 31 paired specimens, one tumor and one normal lung sample per patient, were profiled by TCRbeta CDR3 sequencing. Sequencing produced fewer than 150,000,000 productive TCRbeta reads in total, an average of approximately 4 million reads per sample.

Bulk unsorted tissue served as the source for RNA extraction, and RNA quality was assessed using a NanoDrop ND-1000 and an Agilent 2100. All donors had newly diagnosed lung cancer, had not received prior chemotherapy, and were admitted for thoracic surgery in China between August and November 2014. Patients who had received previous radiotherapy or chemotherapy, or who had another concurrent cancer, were excluded from the study. Surgical tissue pieces of about 1-2.3 cm3 were preserved in RNAlater solution and stored at -80 °C until use. Library preparation was by multiplex PCR. Sequencing was performed on an Illumina HiSeq 2500. TCRbeta libraries were constructed through three rounds of nested PCR with primers (Table S4) according to protocols modified from ARM-PCR. Before sequencing, PCR products in the 200-500 bp range were cut out of the gel and cleaned up using the QIAquick gel extraction kit. Regarding the original processing steps: Trimmomatic was used to clean the reads, FLASH was used to merge the reads into complete CDR3 sequences, and MiTCR was used to assign the reads to V(D)J germline segments. Clonal diversity was computed as the inverse Simpson's index with VDJtools. In-frame sequences without a premature stop codon were defined as productive reads. TCRdb trimmed public reads at Q25 via fastp, called clones via MiXCR and kept in-frame beta chains. When rows share a CDR3 protein, they turn into one entry using the most common DNA and genes. TCRdb's processing, not the authors', yielded these V and J calls. The sample table lists around 86,000 distinct CDR3 sequences, over 55% of them with a count of one. 8.5% to 10% of the sample lies in the top ten.

The full study reports these points: A significantly larger cumulative share of the repertoire was made up by the top 100 clones in normal lung than in tumor tissue. Peripheral blood was not sequenced, so blood TCRbeta repertoires in these lung cancer patients were not examined. TCR diversity was significantly higher in younger patients, and greater tumor TCR diversity was associated with shorter overall survival and shorter disease-free survival. Neither the sequencing platform nor unique molecular identifiers are mentioned in the methods. Only around 16 patients were in the cohort, and the authors stated that larger samples and more detailed clinical data are needed. TCR diversity (inverse Simpson) was significantly higher in tumor than in normal lung tissue (roughly 430 vs 170, P = 0.0075, Mann-Whitney U test).

The V and J segments used are TRBV6-5 and TRBJ1-1; TRBD1 is possibly the D segment (5 matching bases). The sequencing sample was made of lung tumor tissue. The receptor's source is a woman in her thirties or forties with non-small cell lung cancer. The DNA sequence is given as TGTGCCAGCAGTTACATTGGTGGCCCCAGGGACACTGAAGCTTTCTTT. This codes for CASSYIGGPRDTEAFF.